The clone carrying this T cell receptor (beta chain) showed up many times. Antigen: not known. The data belong to a study of regulatory T cells in long-lasting Graves disease. On the study more broadly: To qualify as persistent, Graves' disease required over 5 years of antithyroid drugs with positive TSH receptor antibodies. Study conclusions and caveats: Gene preferences differed: TRBV28, TRBJ1-2, TRBJ2-5 in persistent cases.

Time point defined: persistent/refractory GD, antithyroid drugs over 5 years with positive TRAb. After RNA was extracted from PBMCs, the TCR library was made from it. CDR3 length: 15 amino acids. The V gene's germline CDR1 is SNHLY and CDR2 FYNNEI. V was pared by 4 bases and J by 7 bases, with 7 bases of the junction left unmatched. In building TCR beta libraries, iRepertoire HTBI primers were used together with Arm-PCR of CDR3 regions. Under the authors' procedure: Spanning all samples, the identified segments comprised around 62 TRBV and around 13 TRBJ. TCRdb analysed the multiplex PCR reads with MiXCR anew, one entry per CDR3 protein. The V and J calls reflect TCRdb's pipeline rather than the authors' work. This table has fewer than 550,000 distinct CDR3 sequences, roughly 21% appearing once.

Sequenced here: peripheral blood mononuclear cells (PBMCs), sampled when the disease was refractory, from a patient treated with antithyroid drugs. This TCR derives from a female donor with Graves disease. The J gene is TRBJ1-4, the V gene TRBV2, with 9 bases aligning to TRBD1. CDR3: CASSAPGTGSEKLFF. The CDR3 DNA sequence: TGTGCCAGCAGTGCACCCGGGACAGGGAGTGAAAAACTGTTTTTT.